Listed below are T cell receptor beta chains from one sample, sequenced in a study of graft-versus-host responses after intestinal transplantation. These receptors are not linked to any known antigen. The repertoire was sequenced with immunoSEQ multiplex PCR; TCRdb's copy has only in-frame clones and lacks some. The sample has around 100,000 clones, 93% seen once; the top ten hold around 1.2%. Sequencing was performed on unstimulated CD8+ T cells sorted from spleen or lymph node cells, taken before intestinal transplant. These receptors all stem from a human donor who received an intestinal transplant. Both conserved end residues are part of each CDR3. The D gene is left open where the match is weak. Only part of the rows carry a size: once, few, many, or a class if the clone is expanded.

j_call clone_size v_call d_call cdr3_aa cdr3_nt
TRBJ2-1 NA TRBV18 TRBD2 CASSPLRGGPNEQFF TGTGCCAGCTCACCATTGCGGGGGGGCCCCAATGAGCAGTTCTTC
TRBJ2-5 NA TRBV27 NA CASSPQGRQETQYF TGTGCCAGCAGCCCACAGGGGAGGCAAGAGACCCAGTACTTC
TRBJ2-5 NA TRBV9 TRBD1 CASSVTLTGEETQYF TGTGCCAGCAGCGTAACGCTTACAGGGGAGGAGACCCAGTACTTC
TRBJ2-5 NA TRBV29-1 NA CSVEDPGEHLQETQYF TGCAGCGTTGAAGATCCCGGGGAGCATCTCCAAGAGACCCAGTACTTC
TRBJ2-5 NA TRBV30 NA CAWDSQGETQYF TGTGCCTGGGACTCACAAGGGGAGACCCAGTACTTC
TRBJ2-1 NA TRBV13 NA CASSPTYEQFF TGTGCCAGCAGCCCCACCTATGAGCAGTTCTTC
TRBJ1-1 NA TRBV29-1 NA CSVGIGGGGTEAFF TGCAGCGTCGGGATAGGGGGTGGGGGCACTGAAGCTTTCTTT
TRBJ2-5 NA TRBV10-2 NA CAGSEGMPQETQYF TGCGCCGGCAGTGAGGGAATGCCCCAAGAGACCCAGTACTTC
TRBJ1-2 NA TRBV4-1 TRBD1 CASSQEISYRGIGYTF TGCGCCAGCAGCCAAGAAATTAGTTACAGGGGGATTGGCTACACCTTC
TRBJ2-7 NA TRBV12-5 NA CASGWGYEQYF TGTGCTAGTGGTTGGGGATACGAGCAGTACTTC
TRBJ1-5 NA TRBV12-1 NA CASSPPGTEPNQPQHF TGTGCCAGCAGCCCTCCCGGGACAGAACCCAATCAGCCCCAGCATTTT
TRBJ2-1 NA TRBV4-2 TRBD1 CASSQDLPGQGLYNEQFF TGTGCCAGCAGCCAAGACCTGCCCGGACAGGGGCTGTACAATGAGCAGTTCTTC
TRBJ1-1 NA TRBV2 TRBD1 CASSEAGDSWNTEAFF TGTGCCAGCAGTGAAGCGGGGGACAGTTGGAACACTGAAGCTTTCTTT
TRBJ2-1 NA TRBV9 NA CASSVVGGAGYEQFF TGTGCCAGCAGCGTAGTGGGGGGGGCCGGGTATGAGCAGTTCTTC
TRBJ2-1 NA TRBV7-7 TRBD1 CASSKGQGDNEQFF TGTGCCAGCAGCAAGGGACAGGGGGACAATGAGCAGTTCTTC
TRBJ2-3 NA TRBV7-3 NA CASSLRGNLAHDTQYF TGTGCCAGCAGCTTAAGAGGAAACCTAGCACACGATACGCAGTATTTT
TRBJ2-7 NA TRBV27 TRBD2 CASSEARGGRYEQYF TGTGCCAGCAGTGAAGCGCGGGGGGGGCGGTACGAGCAGTACTTC
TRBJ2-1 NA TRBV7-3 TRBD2 CASSLIGAMGLAGGGAYSEQFF TGTGCCAGCAGCTTAATAGGGGCCATGGGACTAGCGGGGGGTGGTGCCTACAGTGAGCAGTTCTTC
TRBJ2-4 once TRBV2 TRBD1 CASSVSGGTLAKNIQYF TGTGCCAGCAGTGTATCAGGGGGAACACTAGCCAAAAACATTCAGTACTTC
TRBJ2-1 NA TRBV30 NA CAWSVVLGQLNEQFF TGTGCCTGGAGTGTTGTCCTTGGCCAGCTCAATGAGCAGTTCTTC
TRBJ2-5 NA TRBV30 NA CAWSGATQETQYF TGTGCCTGGAGTGGGGCCACCCAAGAGACCCAGTACTTC
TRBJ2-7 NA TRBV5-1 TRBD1 CASSSTGWITYEQYF TGCGCCAGCAGCTCGACAGGGTGGATAACTTACGAGCAGTACTTC
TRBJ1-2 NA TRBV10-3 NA CAISESGTDRGLTGYTF TGTGCCATCAGTGAGTCCGGCACGGATCGGGGCCTGACGGGCTACACCTTC
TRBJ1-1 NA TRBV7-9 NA CASSFTTEAFF TGTGCCAGCAGTTTTACCACTGAAGCTTTCTTT
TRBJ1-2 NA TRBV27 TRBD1 CASSLGTGTNYGYTF TGTGCCAGCAGTTTGGGGACAGGGACTAACTATGGCTACACCTTC
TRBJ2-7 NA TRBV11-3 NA CASSSDGFYEQYF TGTGCCAGCAGCTCGGACGGATTCTACGAGCAGTACTTC
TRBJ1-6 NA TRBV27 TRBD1 CASSLGGQGYSPLHF TGTGCCAGCAGTTTAGGCGGACAGGGGTATTCACCCCTCCACTTT
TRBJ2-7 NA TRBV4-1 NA CASSQIGSYEQYF TGCGCCAGCAGCCAAATAGGCTCCTACGAGCAGTACTTC
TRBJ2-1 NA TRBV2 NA CASPPGWGDSYNEQFF TGTGCCAGCCCACCCGGCTGGGGAGACTCCTACAATGAGCAGTTCTTC
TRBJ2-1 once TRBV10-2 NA CAIQGFNEQFF TGCGCCATCCAGGGATTCAATGAGCAGTTCTTC
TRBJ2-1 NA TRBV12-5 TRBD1 CASGDPGTDYNEQFF TGTGCTAGTGGTGATCCCGGGACAGACTACAATGAGCAGTTCTTC
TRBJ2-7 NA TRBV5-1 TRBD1 CASSLGTRDRGYEQYF TGCGCCAGCAGCTTGGGGACCCGGGACAGGGGCTACGAGCAGTACTTC
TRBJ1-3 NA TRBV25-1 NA CASSETPDLLTDTIYF TGTGCCAGCAGTGAAACCCCGGACCTCTTGACGGACACCATATATTTT
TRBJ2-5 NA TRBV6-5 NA CASSEQERETQYF TGTGCCAGCAGTGAACAGGAGAGGGAGACCCAGTACTTC
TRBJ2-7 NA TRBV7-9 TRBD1 CASSSGQGNEQYF TGTGCCAGCAGCTCGGGACAGGGCAACGAGCAGTACTTC
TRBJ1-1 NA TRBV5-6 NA CASSLELGDTEAFF TGTGCCAGCAGCTTGGAGTTGGGGGACACTGAAGCTTTCTTT
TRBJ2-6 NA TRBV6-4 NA CASSDSSRVSSGANVLTF TGTGCCAGCAGTGACTCGAGCAGGGTGAGTTCTGGGGCCAACGTCCTGACTTTC
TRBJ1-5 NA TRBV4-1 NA CASSQGLDYSNQPQHF TGCGCCAGCAGCCAGGGACTCGACTATAGCAATCAGCCCCAGCATTTT
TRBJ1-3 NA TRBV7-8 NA CASSDGASGNTIYF TGTGCCAGCAGCGATGGGGCGTCTGGAAACACCATATATTTT
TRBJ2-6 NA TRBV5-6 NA CASSRPVSGANVLTF TGTGCCAGCAGCCGCCCTGTATCTGGGGCCAACGTCCTGACTTTC
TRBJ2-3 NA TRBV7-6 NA CASSLGPISTDTQYF TGTGCCAGCAGCTTAGGGCCGATTAGCACAGATACGCAGTATTTT
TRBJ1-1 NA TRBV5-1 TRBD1 CASTTSWTGGFTEAFF TGCGCCAGCACAACCTCCTGGACAGGGGGCTTCACTGAAGCTTTCTTT
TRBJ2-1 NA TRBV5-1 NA CASSLLGLGASYNEQFF TGCGCCAGCAGCTTGTTAGGGCTGGGGGCTTCCTACAATGAGCAGTTCTTC
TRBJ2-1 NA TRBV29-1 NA CSVGDSSYNEQFF TGCAGCGTTGGCGACAGCTCCTACAATGAGCAGTTCTTC
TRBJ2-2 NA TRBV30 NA CAWSVRTSTGELFF TGTGCCTGGAGTGTTAGAACTAGCACCGGGGAGCTGTTTTTT